A selection of T cell receptor beta chains follows, all from one sample in a study of T cells in pancreatic ductal adenocarcinoma. Assay: immunoSEQ multiplex PCR; the TCRdb copy retains only in-frame clones and omits some. In the table there are 31,000 or so clones, just over 90% of which are singletons. Source material: PBMCs. These receptors originate from a human donor with pancreatic ductal adenocarcinoma. Both conserved end residues are part of each CDR3. The D gene is left open where the match is weak. Some rows mark clone size as missing; the rest say once, few, many or name a class of expanded clone.

J	D	V	size	DNA	CDR3
TRBJ2-7	TRBD1	TRBV7-9	-	TGTGCCAGCAGCTACGACAGGGAATCCTACGAGCAGTACTTC	CASSYDRESYEQYF
TRBJ1-1	TRBD1	TRBV19	-	TGTGCCAGTAGGAAGGACAGGGAGAACACTGAAGCTTTCTTT	CASRKDRENTEAFF
TRBJ1-2	TRBD1	TRBV4-3	-	TGCGCCAGCAGCCAAGAGGGACAGGGGGTTAACTATGGCTACACCTTC	CASSQEGQGVNYGYTF
TRBJ1-5	-	TRBV18	-	TGTGCCAGCTCCCAAGGACAGTACAATCAGCCCCAGCATTTT	CASSQGQYNQPQHF
TRBJ2-5	-	TRBV27	-	TGTGCCAGCAGTTTCACCAGAGGGTCGGTGACCCAGTACTTC	CASSFTRGSVTQYF
TRBJ2-2	-	TRBV14	-	TGTGCCAGCAGCCAAGTTCCATGGGGTTCCGGGGAGCTGTTTTTT	CASSQVPWGSGELFF
TRBJ2-7	TRBD1	TRBV5-8	-	TGTGCCAGCAGCGGGAGTCCGGGACAGGCGTCCTACGAGCAGTACTTC	CASSGSPGQASYEQYF
TRBJ2-7	-	TRBV28	once	TGTGCCAGCGTGGGATCCCCCTACGAGCAGTACTTC	CASVGSPYEQYF
TRBJ1-1	-	TRBV6-1	-	TGTGCCAGCAGTGAAGAGTTCTGGACTGAAGCTTTCTTT	CASSEEFWTEAFF
TRBJ2-3	-	TRBV7-6	-	TGTGCCAGCAGCTTAGAGGCAGCTCTAGATACGCAGTATTTT	CASSLEAALDTQYF
TRBJ1-4	TRBD1	TRBV27	-	TGTGCCAGCAGTTACAAACAGGGGGCCAGCCGGGGAAGGTACCAAGCAACTAATGAAAAACTGTTTTTT	CASSYKQGASRGRYQATNEKLFF
TRBJ1-4	-	TRBV7-9	-	TGTGCCAGCAGCTTAGGGGCAATTAATGAAAAACTGTTTTTT	CASSLGAINEKLFF
TRBJ1-2	-	TRBV18	-	TGTGCCAGCTCACCATTGCGGAGTAACTATGGCTACACCTTC	CASSPLRSNYGYTF
TRBJ2-1	TRBD2	TRBV11-3	-	TGTGCCAGCAGCGGGGGACTAGCGGGGGCAAGGCGGAATGAGCAGTTCTTC	CASSGGLAGARRNEQFF
TRBJ1-1	-	TRBV19	-	TGTGCCAGTAGTTCGGACAGAAACACTGAAGCTTTCTTT	CASSSDRNTEAFF
TRBJ2-3	TRBD2	TRBV28	-	TGTGCCAGCAGCTCCAGCGGGAGCGGCCCAGATACGCAGTATTTT	CASSSSGSGPDTQYF
TRBJ2-6	TRBD1	TRBV5-8	-	TGTGCCAGCACCAGGGGGCGGTTAGGGGCCAACGTCCTGACTTTC	CASTRGRLGANVLTF
TRBJ2-3	-	TRBV5-1	once	TGCGCCAGCAGCTTGGAATCAGGGCCCACAGATACGCAGTATTTT	CASSLESGPTDTQYF
TRBJ1-1	-	TRBV15	-	TGTGCCACCAGCAGAGATAGGGGGGGCAGAGCTGAAGCTTTCTTT	CATSRDRGGRAEAFF
TRBJ2-1	-	TRBV27	once	TGTGCCAGCAGTTTGACGAGCAATGAGCAGTTCTTC	CASSLTSNEQFF
TRBJ2-1	-	TRBV4-1	-	TGCGCCAGCAGCCAAGATCTCGCCAGAGGGGGACCCAATGAGCAGTTCTTC	CASSQDLARGGPNEQFF
TRBJ2-1	-	TRBV7-9	-	TGTGCCAGCAGCTTTCTGGCGGTCTCCTACAATGAGCAGTTCTTC	CASSFLAVSYNEQFF
TRBJ1-1	-	TRBV11-3	-	TGTGCCAGCAGCTTAGTGGGGGGTCCTGAAGCTTTCTTT	CASSLVGGPEAFF
TRBJ1-1	TRBD1	TRBV2	-	TGTGCCAGCAGGGCGGACAGGGGGACTGAAGCTTTCTTT	CASRADRGTEAFF
TRBJ2-1	-	TRBV7-2	few	TGTGCCAGCAGCCCGGGACTAGGGGGCAGCTCCTACAATGAGCAGTTCTTC	CASSPGLGGSSYNEQFF
TRBJ2-1	-	TRBV28	-	TGTGCCAGCACGGACTACAGCAGTGAGCAGTTCTTC	CASTDYSSEQFF
TRBJ2-5	-	TRBV5-6	-	TGTGCCAGCAGCTTGGCTAGCGAAGAGACCCAGTACTTC	CASSLASEETQYF
TRBJ2-7	TRBD2	TRBV28	-	TGTGCCAGCAGTTCAAACTTCCGACTAGCGACCTTTCGCGAGCAGTACTTC	CASSSNFRLATFREQYF
TRBJ1-2	-	TRBV5-5	once	TGTGCCAGCAGCTTACAGATTGGGGTCATCTCCCCGGAGGGGGGCTATGGCTACACCTTC	CASSLQIGVISPEGGYGYTF
TRBJ2-4	-	TRBV18	-	TGTGCCAGCTCACGGCCAGGTGGGGCCAAAAACATTCAGTACTTC	CASSRPGGAKNIQYF
TRBJ2-7	-	TRBV4-1	-	TGCGCCAGCAGCCAAGCACCCCTGGCTAGCTCCTACGAGCAGTACTTC	CASSQAPLASSYEQYF
TRBJ1-5	-	TRBV15	-	TGTGCCACCAGCAGAGGCCGACAGGCTAATCAGCCCCAGCATTTT	CATSRGRQANQPQHF
TRBJ1-1	-	TRBV5-8	-	TGTGCCAGCAGCTTATTACCTTCCACTGAAGCTTTCTTT	CASSLLPSTEAFF
TRBJ1-4	-	TRBV15	-	TGTGCCACCATCCGAAGGGAAAAACTGTTTTTT	CATIRREKLFF
TRBJ2-1	-	TRBV10-3	-	TGTGCCATCAGTGTAGGGACGGTGGGATACAATGAGCAGTTCTTC	CAISVGTVGYNEQFF
TRBJ2-1	TRBD1	TRBV5-4	-	TGTGCCAGCAGCCCGGGGACAGGGGAGTTCGGAAATGAGCAGTTCTTC	CASSPGTGEFGNEQFF
TRBJ2-2	-	TRBV5-1	-	TGCGCCAGCAGCTCGGAACTCAATCTCCCCGGGGAGCTGTTTTTT	CASSSELNLPGELFF
TRBJ2-7	-	TRBV4-1	-	TGCGCCAGCAGCCCAATAGCCTTTTCGAGCTCCTACGAGCAGTACTTC	CASSPIAFSSSYEQYF
TRBJ2-1	TRBD2	TRBV19	-	TGTGCCAGTAGTGGACCGGGACTAGCGGGAGGGCCTGGTTCGAATGAGCAGTTCTTC	CASSGPGLAGGPGSNEQFF
TRBJ1-1	-	TRBV5-1	-	TGCGCCAGCAGCTGGACCGACAACACTGAAGCTTTCTTT	CASSWTDNTEAFF
TRBJ2-5	TRBD2	TRBV4-2	-	TGTGCCAGCAGCCCCAACGGGGGGAGGAATCAAGAGACCCAGTACTTC	CASSPNGGRNQETQYF
TRBJ2-1	-	TRBV27	-	TGTGCCAGCAGTTCCTTGGGGGCCTCCTACAATGAGCAGTTCTTC	CASSSLGASYNEQFF
TRBJ2-7	TRBD2	TRBV6-5	once	TGTGCCAGCAGTCCTTTGGGACTAGCGGGACTCGAGCAGTACTTC	CASSPLGLAGLEQYF
TRBJ1-2	TRBD1	TRBV19	-	TGTGCCAGTAGTATAGTAGGACAGGGGGTCGGCTACACCTTC	CASSIVGQGVGYTF
TRBJ1-1	-	TRBV7-2	-	TGTGCCAGCAGCCCTATCGGGGGGCCTATGGCTGAAGCTTTCTTT	CASSPIGGPMAEAFF
TRBJ2-2	TRBD1	TRBV7-2	-	TGTGCCAGCAGCGCCCGGACAGGGGCCGGGGAGCTGTTTTTT	CASSARTGAGELFF
TRBJ1-1	-	TRBV14	-	TGTGCCAGCAGCCAAGGTTATGAAGCTTTCTTT	CASSQGYEAFF
TRBJ1-1	TRBD1	TRBV6-6	-	TGTGCCAGCATTACGGGACAGGGGGCTAACACTGAAGCTTTCTTT	CASITGQGANTEAFF
TRBJ2-5	-	TRBV11-3	-	TGTGCCAGCAGCACCCAGGTGGGGGGCCCTTCGAGGCCCCAGTACTTC	CASSTQVGGPSRPQYF
TRBJ2-5	TRBD1	TRBV7-7	-	TGTGCTAGCAGCTCAACGACAGGGGGCTTTGAGACCCAGTACTTC	CASSSTTGGFETQYF
TRBJ2-3	-	TRBV4-1	-	TGCGCCAGCAGCCGCCTAGGACAGTCGGCAGATACGCAGTATTTT	CASSRLGQSADTQYF
TRBJ2-1	-	TRBV30	once	TGTGCCTGGTCGAGACTACCGTACAATGAGCAGTTCTTC	CAWSRLPYNEQFF
TRBJ1-2	-	TRBV7-9	-	TGTGCCAGCAGCTCCCTCGGCTTCTATGGCTACACCTTC	CASSSLGFYGYTF
TRBJ2-5	-	TRBV6-6	-	TGTGCCAGCACCCCGCCGGCAGGGGACGAGACCCAGTACTTC	CASTPPAGDETQYF
TRBJ1-1	-	TRBV9	-	TGTGCCAGCAGCGTAGAAGGGTTGGGGTCCTGGGACACTGAAGCTTTCTTT	CASSVEGLGSWDTEAFF
TRBJ2-2	-	TRBV2	once	TGTGCCAGCAGTGAATCGGGGCTTTCGCACACCGGGGAGCTGTTTTTT	CASSESGLSHTGELFF